The 5 T cell receptor beta chains in this list originate from one sample, sequenced in a study of shared clonotypes between healthy human individuals. Method: immunoSEQ multiplex PCR; TCRdb's copy keeps in-frame clones and lacks some. The sample consists of around 940,000 clones, around three quarters of them appearing once. Sequenced: memory CD4+ T cells sorted from blood. Sample subset: CD45RA-negative fraction. Every receptor here comes from a man aged 18 to 35 in good health.

J is TRBJ2-3 and V is TRBV5-1; D might be TRBD1 or TRBD2, each matching 5 bases. The CDR3 totals 14 residues. CDR1 is SGHRS, CDR2 YFSETQ, per germline. Trimming removed 3 bases at V and 4 bases at J, with 12 bases between. This CDR3 is CASSSHRDADTQYF. CDR3 nucleotides: TGCGCCAGCAGCTCCCATAGGGACGCAGATACGCAGTATTTT.

As regards this clone: This CDR3 is also generated by other DNA sequences in the sample. The rearrangement links TRBV25-1 to TRBJ1-2, with D possibly TRBD1 on 5 matching bases. Germline values: CDR1 MGHDK, CDR2 SYGVNS. Trimming took 2 bases from V and 7 from J, leaving 8 bases between them. The CDR3 is 12 amino acids. Here the CDR3 reads CASSEDRGGYTF. The DNA for the CDR3 is TGTGCCAGCAGTGAAGACAGAGGTGGCTACACCTTC.

This clone is a singleton in its sample. The chain uses TRBV7-9 and TRBJ1-3; D is unclear. Trimming left V 3 bases short and J 4 bases short, with 10 bases between. Germline V gives CDR1 SEHNR, CDR2 FQNEAQ (reference sequence). The CDR3 contains 14 residues. CDR3: CASSLSGLGNTIYF. The CDR3 DNA sequence: TGTGCCAGCAGCTTGTCCGGGCTGGGAAACACCATATATTTT. Full variable domain (remainder filled in from reference TRBV7-9 and TRBJ1-3): DTGVSQNPRHKITKRGQNVTFRCDPISEHNRLYWYRQTLGQGPEFLTYFQNEAQLEKSRLLSDRFSAERPKGSFSTLEIQRTEQGDSAMYLCASSLSGLGNTIYFGEGSWLTVV.

The V call is TRBV4-1, the J call TRBJ2-6; a possible D gene is TRBD1 (5 bases). Germline CDR1 reads MGHRA; CDR2 reads YSYEKL. The CDR3 consists of 16 residues. The V end was cut by 0 bases, the J end by 3 bases, with 9 bases between. The CDR3: CASSQDGAFGANVLTF. DNA of the CDR3: TGCGCCAGCAGCCAAGATGGGGCGTTTGGGGCCAACGTCCTGACTTTC.

The V and J genes are TRBV6-1 and TRBJ1-2; 8 nucleotides match TRBD1. The length of the CDR3 is 16 residues. Per germline, CDR1 MNHNS and CDR2 SASEGT. V lost 1 base, J lost 2 bases, and 6 bases stayed unmatched. The CDR3 sequence is CASSEDRTGSNYGYTF. DNA of the CDR3: TGTGCCAGCAGTGAAGATAGGACAGGGTCGAACTATGGCTACACCTTC.